One and the same sample provided the 22 T cell receptor beta chains below, sequenced in a study of T cell responses to AZD1222 COVID-19 vaccine. Assay used: immunoSEQ multiplex PCR; TCRdb lists only in-frame clones, some missing. The data contain 150,000 to 200,000 clones, about 90% of them seen just once; the ten biggest clones take up 2.5% to 3%. The sample was peripheral blood, taken on day 0 of MenACWY control vaccination. Receptors were obtained from an adult in good health.

This rearrangement joins TRBV6-5 to TRBJ1-1; D ambiguous. The germline gives CDR1 MNHEY, CDR2 SVGAGI. The CDR3 is 14 amino acids. Trimming shortened V by 3 bases and J by 6 bases, and 14 bases separated the two germline ends. CDR3 sequence reads: CASSYGHEGAEAFF. The CDR3 DNA reads as TGTGCCAGCAGTTATGGCCACGAGGGCGCTGAAGCTTTCTTT.

CDR3 DNA sequence: TGTGCCAGCAGACGCACAGGGTTCGGTACAGATACGCAGTATTTT. Translation gives CASRRTGFGTDTQYF. The chain has TRBV7-3 and TRBJ2-3, with D maybe TRBD1 (6 bases). V was pared by 6 bases and J by 3 bases, with 16 bases between. Germline CDR1 is SGHTA and CDR2 is FQGTGA. The CDR3 is 15 residues long.

The table lists this clone with a count of one. This chain links TRBV2 with TRBJ1-5; the match to TRBD1 covers 7 bases. With V trimmed by 6 bases and J by 7 bases, 9 bases remained unmatched. The CDR3 is 14 amino acids. Germline-derived CDR1 and CDR2 are SNHLY and FYNNEI. CDR3 protein: CASRAGTVGQPQHF. The CDR3 DNA follows: TGTGCCAGCAGAGCCGGGACAGTGGGGCAGCCCCAGCATTTT.

The genes are TRBV30 and TRBJ1-5; D not resolved. The CDR3 spans 16 residues. V lost 2 bases and J lost 1, with 15 bases in between. Looked up from germline, CDR1 is GTSNPN and CDR2 is SVGIG (reference sequence). The CDR3 DNA reads as TGTGCCTGGAGTCCAGCACCACGAGGGAGCAATCAGCCCCAGCATTTT. Its translation is CAWSPAPRGSNQPQHF.

This chain links TRBV6-2 or TRBV6-3 with TRBJ1-1; the D is unclear. The CDR3 consists of 16 residues. In germline, CDR1 is MNHEY, CDR2 SVGEGT. V lost 5 bases and J 0 bases, leaving 16 bases between the germline ends. The CDR3 is CASSKVPRSLNTEAFF. The CDR3 DNA reads as TGTGCCAGCAGTAAAGTACCCCGTAGTCTGAACACTGAAGCTTTCTTT.

V is TRBV7-9 and J is TRBJ1-6; D might be TRBD1 (5 bases). V lost 2 bases to trimming and J lost 5 bases, with 10 bases between them. Germline values: CDR1 SEHNR, CDR2 FQNEAQ (reference sequence). This CDR3 region has 15 residues. The CDR3 region is CASSLSGGNNSPLHF. CDR3 nucleotide sequence: TGTGCCAGCAGCTTAAGCGGGGGGAATAATTCACCCCTCCACTTT.

The V and J genes are TRBV7-2 and TRBJ2-1; D might be TRBD2 (6 bases). Germline CDR1 is SGHTA and CDR2 is FQGNSA. Trimming stripped 5 bases from V and 5 bases from J, with 19 bases between. This CDR3 is 16 amino acids long. This CDR3 is CASSHLSLARNNEQFF. For the CDR3, the DNA is TGTGCCAGCAGCCACCTCTCCCTAGCGAGAAACAATGAGCAGTTCTTC.

This chain uses TRBV3-1 (or the pseudogene TRBV3-2) with TRBJ2-1; 12 positions match TRBD2. In germline, CDR1 is LGHDT, CDR2 YNNKEL (reference sequence). The CDR3 consists of 15 residues. Unmatched junction bases numbered 4, after V lost 4 bases and J lost 6 bases. The CDR3 DNA follows: TGTGCCAGCAGCCGGCTAGCGGGAGGGGGCAATGAGCAGTTCTTC. It specifies CASSRLAGGGNEQFF.

V is TRBV28 and J is TRBJ1-6; D uncertain. This CDR3 contains 13 residues. Trimming removed 2 bases at V and 7 bases at J, with 6 bases between. Germline V gene lookup returns CDR1 MDHEN and CDR2 SYDVKM. CDR3 amino acids: CASSLLGNSPLHF. CDR3 in DNA: TGTGCCAGCAGTTTACTTGGGAATTCACCCCTCCACTTT.

The J gene is TRBJ2-5, the V gene TRBV9; D unresolved. The CDR3 has 15 residues. CDR1 and CDR2 (germline): SGDLS, YYNGEE. The ends were cut back, 3 bases at V and 5 bases at J, with 17 bases in the middle. CDR3 sequence: CASSAWGSFEETQYF. The CDR3 nucleotides read TGTGCCAGCAGCGCTTGGGGAAGTTTTGAGGAGACCCAGTACTTC.

The gene calls are TRBV6-1 and TRBJ1-4; D call uncertain. V shed 2 bases and J shed 2 bases, with 6 bases lying between them. From germline, CDR1 is MNHNS and CDR2 SASEGT. The CDR3 extends over 14 amino acids. In DNA, the CDR3 is TGTGCCAGCAGTGAATCTGGGACTAATGAAAAACTGTTTTTT. Translated, it gives CASSESGTNEKLFF.

The J gene is TRBJ2-2, the V gene TRBV9; no definite D call. Germline CDR1 SGDLS, CDR2 YYNGEE. Trimming stripped 0 bases from V and 7 bases from J, with 7 bases between. This CDR3 has 13 amino acids. CDR3 residues: CASSVVLGGELFF. As DNA, the CDR3 is TGTGCCAGCAGCGTAGTCTTGGGCGGGGAGCTGTTTTTT.

DNA for the CDR3: TGTGCCAGCCACCCATCCCCCACAGGGGCTAACTATGGCTACACCTTC. This codes for CASHPSPTGANYGYTF. This chain links TRBV7-3 with TRBJ1-2; 7 nucleotides line up with TRBD1. V shed 8 bases and J 0 bases; nucleotides not matched to a gene: 12. Germline CDR1 reads SGHTA; CDR2 reads FQGTGA. This CDR3 spans 16 amino acids.

The chain has TRBV7-3 and TRBJ2-2; 9 nucleotides agree with TRBD1. The CDR3 is 20 residues long. V lost 5 bases to trimming and J lost 4 bases; unmatched junction nucleotides: 20. CDR1 SGHTA and CDR2 FQGTGA come from the germline V gene. CDR3 sequence reads: CASSPTPGQGGMSTTGELFF. The DNA of the CDR3 is TGTGCCAGCAGCCCAACTCCGGGACAGGGCGGGATGTCCACCACCGGGGAGCTGTTTTTT.

This chain uses TRBV11-3 with TRBJ2-1, with D possibly TRBD1 on 6 matching bases. The CDR3 extends over 11 amino acids. Per germline, CDR1 SGHNT and CDR2 YENEEA. The V end was cut by 6 bases, the J end by 12 bases, with 12 bases between. CDR3 in amino acids: CASRGQGRQFF. The CDR3 DNA is TGTGCCAGCAGGGGTCAGGGGAGGCAGTTCTTC.

The gene calls are TRBV7-9 and TRBJ1-5, with 7 bases aligning to TRBD1. Per the germline V gene, CDR1 is SEHNR and CDR2 is FQNEAQ (reference sequence). CDR3 length: 15 residues. With 5 bases clipped from V and 2 bases from J, the junction kept 6 bases outside the gene matches. CDR3 loop: CASSDGQAGNQPQHF. Here the CDR3 DNA reads TGTGCCAGCAGCGACGGACAGGCGGGCAATCAGCCCCAGCATTTT.

The gene calls are TRBV13 and TRBJ2-3; possibly TRBD1 for D (5 bases). Germline CDR1 is PRHDT and CDR2 is FYEKMQ (reference sequence). V was shortened by 8 bases and J by 3 bases, with 12 bases between the two germline ends. The CDR3 consists of 13 residues. CDR3 DNA: TGTGCCAGCGGGGCCGGCAGGACAGATACGCAGTATTTT. Residues: CASGAGRTDTQYF.

CDR3 sequence (DNA): TGTGCCAGCCGTAGGTACCGGGCGGACACTGAAGCTTTCTTT. Its translation is CASRRYRADTEAFF. The chain couples TRBV6-5 to TRBJ1-1; no clear D gene. This CDR3 has 14 amino acids. Looked up from germline, CDR1 is MNHEY and CDR2 is SVGAGI. Trimming took 8 bases from V and 3 from J, leaving 16 bases between them.

The CDR3 reads CASSLRRDVSYEQYF. The CDR3 DNA follows: TGCGCCAGCAGCCTTAGGCGGGACGTGTCTTACGAGCAGTACTTC. The V gene is TRBV4-1, the J gene TRBJ2-7, with a tentative D call TRBD2 (6 bases). Germline-derived CDR1 and CDR2 are MGHRA and YSYEKL. The CDR3 is made up of 15 amino acids. V lost 4 bases, J lost 4 bases, and 17 bases lay in between.

This chain links TRBV5-1 with TRBJ2-1; D unresolved. This CDR3 is built from 13 residues. V was cut by 5 bases and J by 8 bases, with 14 bases left in between. Germline V CDR1 and CDR2: SGHRS, YFSETQ. CDR3 residues: CASRTANFDEQFF. CDR3 coding DNA: TGCGCCAGCAGGACGGCTAACTTCGATGAGCAGTTCTTC.

Details on this clone: The sample holds other DNA sequences that translate to the same CDR3. The J gene is TRBJ2-7, the V gene TRBV7-2; no clear D. The CDR3 covers 14 residues. Germline CDR1 reads SGHTA; CDR2 reads FQGNSA. With 1 base removed from V and 3 bases from J, the gap between germline ends came to 10 bases. CDR3 DNA: TGTGCCAGCAGCTTAGGAGGTACCAGCTACGAGCAGTACTTC. Its translation is CASSLGGTSYEQYF.

The chain carries TRBV7-9 and TRBJ1-1, with a possible D match to TRBD1 (5 bases). Trimming cost V 5 bases and J 4 bases, with 11 bases left between them. The germline CDR1 and CDR2 sequences are SEHNR and FQNEAQ (reference sequence). This CDR3 has 13 residues. The CDR3 region is CASSPAGGTEAFF. The CDR3 DNA is TGTGCCAGCAGCCCGGCGGGGGGCACTGAAGCTTTCTTT.